The source of this T cell receptor beta chain is a study of cytomegalovirus exposure and HLA in healthy donors (dated by TCRdb to the late 2010s). Some background on the complete study: An earlier analysis of some 620 of the donors reported under 300 Gb of sequence data and 95 million to 120 million unique TCR beta sequences obtained from about 180 million T cells. The number of donors typed differed by locus, with roughly 620-640 for A, B, C, DRB1 and DQB1, 522 for DQA1, about 610 for DPA1, and around 460 for DPB1. About 5 DR-DQ haplotypes were handled as single units for association and clustering, since linkage in the cohort was strong. An early release that covered roughly 600 HLA-typed donors contained approximately 300 gigabases of sequencing data and about 93 million unique TCR sequences. Of the roughly 400 genotyped donors, approximately 83% fell in the genetic ancestry cluster associated with self-reported Caucasian donors. The study used immunosequencing to profile the T cell repertoires of about 670 subjects and linked those repertoires to cytomegalovirus serostatus. Alongside the repertoire data, information on donor age, sex, ethnicity and CMV serostatus was compiled. A later genetic analysis took genome-wide SNP genotypes for about 55% of the roughly 700 donors and used that subset as a discovery cohort. The aim of the study was to test whether cataloging public T cell receptors could identify signatures of past pathogen exposure. To predict cytomegalovirus infection status, the study combined high-throughput TCR immunosequencing, statistical association of individual TCRs with disease status, and machine learning. Class I and class II HLA loci were covered by the typing at four-digit resolution. In the later analysis, no new phenotypic data were used to find candidate immune exposures; instead, reliance was placed on TCR beta sequences and their occurrence across donors. Every repertoire in the discovery cohort had been generated on one and the same sequencing platform. A separate validation cohort of roughly 130 different subjects was used in addition to the approximately 700-subject first cohort. An earlier analysis of approximately 640 of the donors applied high-throughput TCR beta sequencing to assess whether each TCR beta V gene segment acted as functional or pseudogenic. Among roughly 400 genotyped donors of the cohort, an average of around 240,000 unique TCR beta nucleotide sequences were sequenced per donor, around 20% of them non-productive. To study patterns of TCR occurrence, a later analysis re-analyzed previously published TCR beta repertoires from 666 donors and added high-resolution HLA genotyping.

In total, around 600 healthy bone marrow donors made up the cohort. Cohort members were all nominally healthy when sampled, although unrecorded immune exposures were likely present. The donor tested CMV seropositive and was one of the 289 seropositive cohort members. Every donor gave a peripheral blood sample, and the peripheral blood mononuclear cells from that sample were used for TCR beta sequencing. Genomic DNA was extracted from the blood cell samples with the Qiagen DNeasy Blood Extraction Kit. Regarding this clone: Its antigen is not yet known. Base qualities are not provided; no much larger clone lies one nucleotide away.

The receptor library was made with the immunoSEQ multiplex PCR assay. A mixture of 60 forward primers for TCR Vbeta segments and 13 reverse primers for TCR Jbeta segments was used in the multiplex PCR. The CDR3 region of rearranged TCR beta genes was amplified from genomic DNA by a multiplex PCR assay. On the Illumina HiSeq System, the amplified TCR beta libraries were sequenced as 87-base-pair reads. As for the original processing: In a later analysis, roughly 80 million unique TCR beta chains were counted across the 650 to 750 repertoires, and roughly 11 million of these chains were shared by at least two donors. A nearest-neighbor algorithm error-corrected the raw reads and collapsed the reads into unique sequences, merging closely related sequences to remove PCR and sequencing errors. Alignment of CDR3 sequences to IMGT reference sequences was used to assign V, D and J gene segments. For a sequence to be retained, a match of at least six nucleotides to both a V gene segment and a J gene segment was required. Rearrangements were classified as productive when the CDR3 lacked stop codons and remained in frame with V and J, and all other rearrangements were classified as non-productive. Following IMGT convention, CDR3 was defined as the stretch from the second conserved V-encoded cysteine up to the conserved J-encoded phenylalanine. In an earlier analysis of approximately 590 of the donors, sequences lacking an unambiguous match to a single V gene segment were excluded. In an earlier analysis of 587 of the donors, V segments were called functional above 56.7% productive rearrangements and were called segregating when the between-donor standard deviation exceeded 5%. A statistical classification framework was built to diagnose cytomegalovirus status from the catalog of TCR beta chain sequences. In a later analysis, TCR nucleotide sequences were compared against IMGT/GENE-DB human TR gene sequences so that V and J genes could be assigned. A later analysis assigned CDR3 sequences and most-parsimonious VDJ recombination scenarios with the TCRdist pipeline. A later analysis defined each TCR beta chain by its CDR3 amino acid sequence plus V-gene family, and excluded reads lacking a unique V-gene family. In a later analysis, some 600 highly shared, low-generation-probability nucleotide sequences were removed to address suspected cross-contamination and a sequencing artifact. In a later analysis, a clonal expansion index for each public chain was calculated from normalized within-repertoire ranks of inferred template counts. In a later analysis, generation probabilities were computed with a VDJ recombination model fitted to out-of-frame rearrangements, and the resulting probabilities were checked against IGoR. In a later analysis, hypergeometric tests were used to score TCR-TCR, TCR-HLA and TCR-CMV co-occurrence, with a repertoire-size bias correction applied to TCR pairs. In a later analysis, false discovery rates were estimated by permuting HLA or CMV assignments 20 times. In a later analysis, co-occurring TCRs were grouped using DBSCAN, and TCRdist sequence similarity was added for clustering within HLA-allele-positive subsets. For co-occurrence clustering, repertoires with fewer than 30,000 or more than 120,000 public chains were excluded, along with roughly 5 repertoires with anomalous nucleotide sharing. This is the immuneACCESS table as TCRdb keeps it, with only in-frame sequences that have V and J called. A part of the clones is gone; compared with another copy, unresolved V genes explain less than half, and the rest is unexplained. V and J calls and clone size are given by that table; D and trimming were obtained from the DNA. Within this sample are around 100,000 clones, with just under 75% of them counted one time only. The ten largest clones represent about 2.8% of the sample.

The germline V gene (reference sequence) specifies MNHNY as CDR1 and SVGAGI as CDR2. V sheds 0 bases and J sheds 1 base, leaving 12 bases between their ends. Measured from the cysteine to the phenylalanine, the CDR3 is 16 residues long. Kept here is only the CDR3 DNA, which spans 48 bases and is read in frame from base 1. Beyond this particular receptor, the publication reports: Three of the identified cytomegalovirus-associated TCR beta chains were confirmed in vitro to be specific for cytomegalovirus antigens. The classifier was reported to diagnose cytomegalovirus status with high specificity and sensitivity in both the original cohort and the validation cohort. In a later genetic analysis, fewer N-insertions in productive TCRs were reported among donors in an Asian-associated ancestry cluster than the approximately 670-donor mean. Correlated functional status among segregating V segments might be attributable to linkage disequilibrium, but an unknown experimental factor could not be ruled out. In a later analysis, HLA-associated TCR beta chains showed more clonal expansion and lower generation probabilities than non-associated chains that were equally common. A further reported finding was that TCR beta sequences accurately predicted the HLA-A and HLA-B alleles for most subjects in the first cohort. A group of highly shared sequence variants was considered likely to be a technical artifact of the sequencing pipeline. The presence/absence analyses assumed that sequencing depth was roughly uniform across donors, and that assumption may not be true. Only TCR beta chains were sequenced in this cohort, and the absence of alpha or paired-chain data limited detectable features. Some 15 rarely observed V segments, including chromosome 9 orphons, were excluded from the earlier analysis of about 610 of the donors because counts were too low. In a later analysis, most CMV-associated TCR beta chains were found to appear HLA-restricted, with HLA associations seemingly driven largely by CMV exposure. According to the authors, the approach could potentially be generalized to other disease states and immunological phenotypes. In an earlier analysis of under 600 of the donors, most TCR beta V segments were observed in productive rearrangements about 90% or about 30% of the time, broadly matching IMGT annotations. Some IMGT-functional V segments, including TRBV6-2 and TRBV6-3, could not be distinguished by the 87-base-pair reads and were therefore excluded. An association between a missense DCLRE1C variant and V-gene and J-gene trimming of TCR beta chains was found in a later genetic analysis and replicated in an independent cohort. For the cohort, immune exposure information was limited to CMV serostatus. According to a later analysis, TCR association rates differed among HLA loci, with DRB1 alleles showing the most associated TCRs and HLA-C alleles showing the fewest. Because HLA typing was unavailable for some donors at each locus, only the typed subset was used in association tests. Several of the top co-occurrence clusters appeared to be linked to parvovirus B19, influenza, CMV and Epstein-Barr virus, according to a later analysis. Specific HLA alleles were associated with 15,000 to 20,000 TCR beta sequences at a false discovery rate of 0.05 in a later analysis. Strong co-occurrence of HLA alleles, especially DR and DQ, made assigning TCR associations to individual alleles difficult. The study gave a list of some 150 TCR beta chains associated with cytomegalovirus. While some public TCRs were present in many individuals, most TCR sequences turned up only very rarely across donors.

Material: PBMCs. The sequence came from a man aged 50 to 59 in good health and CMV-seropositive. The sequence joins TRBV6-6 to TRBJ1-1, with the D gene not clear enough to name. The CDR3 is CASSYSTPKPNTEAFF. The DNA sequence is as follows: TGTGCCAGCAGTTACTCCACTCCTAAACCGAACACTGAAGCTTTCTTT.